The 8 T cell receptor beta chains in this list originate from one sample, sequenced in a study of T cells after yellow fever vaccination. MiXCR, applied by TCRdb to the 5' RACE reads, yields one record per CDR3 protein. The data contain 300,000 to 400,000 distinct CDR3 sequences, roughly 4.3% of them singletons. The sample consisted of PBMCs, taken 5 days after the yellow fever booster vaccination. These receptors originate from a young man who received the YFV17D yellow fever vaccine.

A few counts support this clonotype. This chain connects TRBV11-2 to TRBJ2-7, with D possibly being TRBD2 (6 bases). The CDR3 extends over 14 amino acids. V was pared by 5 bases and J by 2 bases, with 13 bases between. Germline V lookup: CDR1 SGHAT, CDR2 FQNNGV. DNA of the CDR3: TGTGCCAGCAGCCGCGGGACGGCTACCTACGAGCAGTACTTC. This encodes CASSRGTATYEQYF.

J is TRBJ2-6 and V is TRBV4-1, with unresolved D. The germline V gene has CDR1 MGHRA and CDR2 YSYEKL. This CDR3 contains 15 residues. With 1 base removed from V and 0 bases from J, the gap between germline ends came to 4 bases. The CDR3 spells CASSQVLSGANVLTF. CDR3 in DNA: TGCGCCAGCAGCCAAGTTCTCTCTGGGGCCAACGTCCTGACTTTC.

The chain has TRBV5-1 and TRBJ2-1, with 8 bases matching TRBD2. V was pared by 0 bases and J by 8 bases, with 10 bases of the junction left unmatched. Germline-derived CDR1 and CDR2 are SGHRS and YFSETQ. The CDR3 spans 16 residues. The CDR3 coding sequence is TGCGCCAGCAGCTTGGTGCCGGGGGGGCGATACCATGAGCAGTTCTTC. Its protein product is CASSLVPGGRYHEQFF.

The V gene is TRBV15, the J gene TRBJ2-2; tentative D call: TRBD1 (6 bases). The CDR3 covers 11 residues. Germline loops: CDR1 LNHNV, CDR2 YYDKDF (reference sequence). V was cut by 7 bases and J by 7 bases, with 7 bases left in between. DNA for the CDR3: TGTGCCACCAAGGGGGTCGGGGAGCTGTTTTTT. This gives the protein CATKGVGELFF.

J is TRBJ1-3 and V is TRBV18, with D unresolved. Trimming left V 6 bases short and J 4 bases short, with 19 bases between. Germline CDR1 KGHSH, CDR2 LQKENI. The CDR3 has 16 amino acids. Written as DNA, the CDR3 is TGTGCCAGCTCGACCCAGGAGAGTATTCCCGGAAACACCATATATTTT. Protein product: CASSTQESIPGNTIYF.

This clonotype was picked up many times. The V gene is TRBV4-3, the J gene TRBJ2-5, with D perhaps matching TRBD1 (6 bases). Germline V gene lookup returns CDR1 LGHNA and CDR2 YSLEER. Trimming removed 4 bases from V and 5 bases from J, with 17 bases in between. This CDR3 has 15 amino acids. CDR3 protein: CASSRTQGSRETQYF. Written as DNA, the CDR3 is TGCGCCAGCAGCCGCACACAGGGCAGTCGGGAGACCCAGTACTTC.

This clonotype was seen repeatedly, ten times or more. This chain joins TRBV4-3 and TRBJ2-1, with a weak D call TRBD2 (5 bases). CDR1 and CDR2 (germline): LGHNA, YSLEER. The CDR3 spans 19 residues. The V end was cut by 0 bases, the J end by 5 bases, with 23 bases between. The CDR3 is CASSQDLGVAGRGNNEQFF. In DNA, the CDR3 is TGCGCCAGCAGCCAAGATCTGGGTGTTGCAGGACGAGGGAACAATGAGCAGTTCTTC.

This clonotype was seen repeatedly, ten times or more. V usage is TRBV6-2 or TRBV6-3 and J usage is TRBJ1-1; D might be TRBD1 (6 bases). Trimming removed 5 bases at V and 4 bases at J, with 14 bases between. The CDR3 runs 14 residues. Germline CDR1 reads MNHEY; CDR2 reads SVGEGT. The CDR3 reads CASSRNRVVTEAFF. The CDR3 bases are TGTGCCAGCAGTCGTAACAGGGTGGTCACTGAAGCTTTCTTT.